This TCR beta chain was retrieved from a study of tumor and adjacent non-tumor tissue in lung cancer. A modified ARM-PCR protocol with three rounds of nested PCR amplified TCRbeta. One entry per CDR3 protein results from TCRdb running MiXCR on the multiplex PCR reads. The sample includes about 80,000 distinct CDR3 sequences, more than 80% of them seen just once. Notes on the study in general: Higher tumor TCR diversity was associated with shorter survival.

No cell sorting was done before RNA was extracted from the tissue. This non-tumor lung sample came from over 3 cm beyond the tumor edge. The CDR3 runs to 11 residues. Germline V gene sequence: CDR1 DFQATT, CDR2 SNEGSKA (reference sequence). This clonotype appeared a single time. The antigen is unknown. A junction end diverges from the germline sequence, so it may reflect a read error. This chain links TRBV20-1 with TRBJ2-5; no reliable D call. The receptor comes from a man between 60 and 75 years old with non-small cell lung cancer. The sequenced material came from distant non-tumor lung tissue. CDR3 nucleotides: TGCAGCGCTATCCACCAAGAGACCCAGTACTTC. Its translation is CSAIHQETQYF.